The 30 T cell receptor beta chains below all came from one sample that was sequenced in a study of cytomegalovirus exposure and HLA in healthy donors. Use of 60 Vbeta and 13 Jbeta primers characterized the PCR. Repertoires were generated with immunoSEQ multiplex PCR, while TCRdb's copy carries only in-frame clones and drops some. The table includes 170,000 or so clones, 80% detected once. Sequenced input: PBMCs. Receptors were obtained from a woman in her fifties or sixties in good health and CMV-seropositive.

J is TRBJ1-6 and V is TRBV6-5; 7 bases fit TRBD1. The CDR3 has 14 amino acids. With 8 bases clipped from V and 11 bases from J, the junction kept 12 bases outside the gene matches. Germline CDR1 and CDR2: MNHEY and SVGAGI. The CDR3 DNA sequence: TGTGCCAGCGGGAATCGACAGGGAGGTCCACCCCTCCACTTT. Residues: CASGNRQGGPPLHF.

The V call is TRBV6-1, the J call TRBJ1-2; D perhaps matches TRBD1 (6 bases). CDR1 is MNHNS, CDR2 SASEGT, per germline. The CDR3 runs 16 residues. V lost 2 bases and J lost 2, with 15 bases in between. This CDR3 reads CASSERSKGGNYGYTF. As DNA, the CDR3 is TGTGCCAGCAGTGAAAGGTCGAAGGGGGGGAACTATGGCTACACCTTC.

CDR3 DNA sequence: TGTGCCAGCAGGGTCCCGGGGGGCTATGGCTACACCTTC. It is translated as CASRVPGGYGYTF. The chain combines TRBV6-5 with TRBJ1-2; possibly TRBD1 for D (5 bases). This CDR3 is built from 13 residues. Germline loops: CDR1 MNHEY, CDR2 SVGAGI. V shed 6 bases and J shed 4 bases, with 12 bases lying between them.

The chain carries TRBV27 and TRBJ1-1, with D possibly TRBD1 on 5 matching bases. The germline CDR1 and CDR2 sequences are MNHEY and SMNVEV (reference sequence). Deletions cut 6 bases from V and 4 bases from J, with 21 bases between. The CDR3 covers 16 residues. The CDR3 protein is CASSTKLWLRATEAFF. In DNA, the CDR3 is TGTGCCAGCAGCACGAAGTTATGGCTCAGGGCCACTGAAGCTTTCTTT.

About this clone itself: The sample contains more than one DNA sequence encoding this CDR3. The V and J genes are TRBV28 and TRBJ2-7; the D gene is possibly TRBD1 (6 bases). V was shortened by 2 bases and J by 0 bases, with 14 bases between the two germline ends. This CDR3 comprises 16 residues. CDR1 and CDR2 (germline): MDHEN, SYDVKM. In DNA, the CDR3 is TGTGCCAGCAGTTTACCCCTAGACAGGCCCTCCTACGAGCAGTACTTC. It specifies CASSLPLDRPSYEQYF.

The CDR3 sequence: CASSLQDRQYF. Here the CDR3 DNA reads TGTGCCAGCAGCTTACAGGACAGGCAGTACTTC. V gene TRBV7-2 combines with J gene TRBJ2-7; D perhaps matches TRBD1 (6 bases). Germline CDR1 and CDR2: SGHTA and FQGNSA. This CDR3 contains 11 residues. The germline V and J ends were trimmed by 2 bases and 9 bases, with 8 bases remaining between them.

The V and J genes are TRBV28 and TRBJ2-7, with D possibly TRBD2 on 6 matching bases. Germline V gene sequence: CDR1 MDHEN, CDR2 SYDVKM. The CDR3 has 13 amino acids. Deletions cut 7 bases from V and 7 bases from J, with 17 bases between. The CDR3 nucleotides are TGTGCCAGCAACCCAGATGGGGCGGGGGAGCAGTACTTC. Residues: CASNPDGAGEQYF.

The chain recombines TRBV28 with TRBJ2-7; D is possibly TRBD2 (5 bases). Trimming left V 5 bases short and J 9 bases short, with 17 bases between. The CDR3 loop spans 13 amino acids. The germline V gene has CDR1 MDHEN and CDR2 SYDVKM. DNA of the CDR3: TGTGCCAGCAGTCTCCGGGATCGGCCCGGGCAGTACTTC. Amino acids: CASSLRDRPGQYF. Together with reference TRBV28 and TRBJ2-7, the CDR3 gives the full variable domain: DVKVTQSSRYLVKRTGEKVFLECVQDMDHENMFWYRQDPGLGLRLIYFSYDVKMKEKGDIPEGYSVSREKKERFSLILESASTNQTSMYLCASSLRDRPGQYFGPGTRLTVT.

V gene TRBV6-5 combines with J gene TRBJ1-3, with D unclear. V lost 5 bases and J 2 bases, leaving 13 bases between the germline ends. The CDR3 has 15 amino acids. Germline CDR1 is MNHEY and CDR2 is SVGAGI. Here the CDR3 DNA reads TGTGCCAGCAGTCTCGGAAGAGGAGCTGGAAACACCATATATTTT. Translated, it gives CASSLGRGAGNTIYF.

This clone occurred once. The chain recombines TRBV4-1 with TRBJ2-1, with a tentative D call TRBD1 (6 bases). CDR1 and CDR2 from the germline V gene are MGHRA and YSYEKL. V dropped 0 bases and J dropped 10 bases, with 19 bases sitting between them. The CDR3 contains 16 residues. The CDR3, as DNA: TGCGCCAGCAGCCAAGAACAGGTCACGAGGGGGAACGAGCAGTTCTTC. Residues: CASSQEQVTRGNEQFF.

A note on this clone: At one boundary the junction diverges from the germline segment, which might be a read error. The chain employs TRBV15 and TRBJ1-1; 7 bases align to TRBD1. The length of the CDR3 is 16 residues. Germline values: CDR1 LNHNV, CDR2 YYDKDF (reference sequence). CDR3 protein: CATSRDSGTVNAEAFF. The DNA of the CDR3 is TGTGCCACCAGCAGAGATTCCGGGACAGTGAACGCTGAAGCTTTCTTT. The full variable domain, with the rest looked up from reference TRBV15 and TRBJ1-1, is DAMVIQNPRYQVTQFGKPVTLSCSQTLNHNVMYWYQQKSSQAPKLLFHYYDKDFNNEADTPDNFQSRRPNTSFCFLDIRSPGLGDTAMYLCATSRDSGTVNAEAFFGQGTRLTVV.

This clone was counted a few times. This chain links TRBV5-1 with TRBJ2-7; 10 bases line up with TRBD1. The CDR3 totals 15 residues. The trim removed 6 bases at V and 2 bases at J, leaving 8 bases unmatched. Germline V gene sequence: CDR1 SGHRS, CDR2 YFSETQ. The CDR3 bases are TGCGCCAGCACCCGACAGGGGGCAGGAACCTACGAGCAGTACTTC. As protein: CASTRQGAGTYEQYF.

The CDR3 DNA reads TGTGCCAGCAGTTACCGGGAGTCTGGAAACACCATATATTTT. This sequence encodes CASSYRESGNTIYF. This chain links TRBV6-5 with TRBJ1-3, with no clear D. Germline assignment: CDR1 MNHEY and CDR2 SVGAGI. This CDR3 comprises 14 residues. Trimming removed 2 bases at V and 1 base at J, with 6 bases between.

The CDR3 DNA reads TGTGCCAGCAGCGTAGGACTAATGAAGGATCAGCCCCAGCATTTT. Protein product: CASSVGLMKDQPQHF. The genes are TRBV9 and TRBJ1-5; no firm D call. Trimming removed 0 bases from V and 5 bases from J, with 12 bases in between. Germline loops: CDR1 SGDLS, CDR2 YYNGEE. This CDR3 region has 15 residues.

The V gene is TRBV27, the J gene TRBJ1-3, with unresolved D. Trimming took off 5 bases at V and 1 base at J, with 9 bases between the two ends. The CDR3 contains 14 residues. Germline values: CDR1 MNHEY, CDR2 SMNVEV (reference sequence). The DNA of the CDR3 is TGTGCCAGCAGTCTCGGGGTTTCTGGAAACACCATATATTTT. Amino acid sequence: CASSLGVSGNTIYF.

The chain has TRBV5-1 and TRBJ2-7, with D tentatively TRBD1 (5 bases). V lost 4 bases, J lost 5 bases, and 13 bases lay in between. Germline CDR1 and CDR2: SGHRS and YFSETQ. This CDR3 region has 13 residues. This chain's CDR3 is CASSGDSLNEQYF. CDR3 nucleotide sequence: TGCGCCAGCAGCGGCGACAGCCTTAACGAGCAGTACTTC. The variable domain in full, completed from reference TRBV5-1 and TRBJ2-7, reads KAGVTQTPRYLIKTRGQQVTLSCSPISGHRSVSWYQQTPGQGLQFLFEYFSETQRNKGNFPGRFSGRQFSNSRSEMNVSTLELGDSALYLCASSGDSLNEQYFGPGTRLTVT.

In DNA, the CDR3 is TGTGCCAGCAGCGAGTGGGACAGTTCGTATCAGCCCCAGCATTTT. Its translation: CASSEWDSSYQPQHF. The rearrangement links TRBV2 to TRBJ1-5, with TRBD1 matching over 7 bases. Germline CDR1 is SNHLY and CDR2 is FYNNEI. V lost 6 bases to trimming and J lost 5 bases; unmatched junction nucleotides: 10. There are 15 residues in the CDR3.

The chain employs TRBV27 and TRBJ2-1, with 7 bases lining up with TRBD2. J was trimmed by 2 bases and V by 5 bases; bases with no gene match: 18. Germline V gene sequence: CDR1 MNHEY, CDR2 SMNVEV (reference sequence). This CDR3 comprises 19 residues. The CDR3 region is CASSPAGQSLLIAYNEQFF. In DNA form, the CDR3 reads TGTGCCAGCAGTCCAGCGGGGCAGAGCCTTCTGATCGCCTACAATGAGCAGTTCTTC.

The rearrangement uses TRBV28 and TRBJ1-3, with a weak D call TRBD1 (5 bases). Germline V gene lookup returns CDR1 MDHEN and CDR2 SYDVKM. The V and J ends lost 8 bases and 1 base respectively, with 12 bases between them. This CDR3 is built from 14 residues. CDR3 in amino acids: CASLSGGSGNTIYF. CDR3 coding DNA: TGTGCCAGCCTATCCGGGGGTTCTGGAAACACCATATATTTT.

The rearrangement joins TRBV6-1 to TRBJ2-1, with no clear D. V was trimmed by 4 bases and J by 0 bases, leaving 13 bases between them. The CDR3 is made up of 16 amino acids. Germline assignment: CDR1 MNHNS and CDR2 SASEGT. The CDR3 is CASSGLTASSYNEQFF. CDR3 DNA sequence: TGTGCCAGCAGTGGATTGACTGCTAGCTCCTACAATGAGCAGTTCTTC.

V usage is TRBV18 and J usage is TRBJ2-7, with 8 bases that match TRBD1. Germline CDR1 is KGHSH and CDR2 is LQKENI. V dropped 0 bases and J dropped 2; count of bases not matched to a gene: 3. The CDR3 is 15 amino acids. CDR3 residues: CASSPPTGDPYEQYF. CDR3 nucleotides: TGTGCCAGCTCACCACCGACAGGGGACCCCTACGAGCAGTACTTC. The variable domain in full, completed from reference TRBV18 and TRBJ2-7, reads NAGVMQNPRHLVRRRGQEARLRCSPMKGHSHVYWYRQLPEEGLKFMVYLQKENIIDESGMPKERFSAEFPKEGPSILRIQQVVRGDSAAYFCASSPPTGDPYEQYFGPGTRLTVT.

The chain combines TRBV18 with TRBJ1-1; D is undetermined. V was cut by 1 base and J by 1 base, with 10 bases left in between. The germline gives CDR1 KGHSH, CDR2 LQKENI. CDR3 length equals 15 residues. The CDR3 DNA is TGTGCCAGCTCACCACTCGAGCATCAGAACACTGAAGCTTTCTTT. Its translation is CASSPLEHQNTEAFF.

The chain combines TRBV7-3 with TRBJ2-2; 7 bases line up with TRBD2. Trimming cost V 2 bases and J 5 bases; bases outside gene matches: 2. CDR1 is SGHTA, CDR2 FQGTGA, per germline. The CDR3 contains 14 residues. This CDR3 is CASSLHGGTGELFF. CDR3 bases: TGTGCCAGCAGCTTACACGGGGGGACCGGGGAGCTGTTTTTT.

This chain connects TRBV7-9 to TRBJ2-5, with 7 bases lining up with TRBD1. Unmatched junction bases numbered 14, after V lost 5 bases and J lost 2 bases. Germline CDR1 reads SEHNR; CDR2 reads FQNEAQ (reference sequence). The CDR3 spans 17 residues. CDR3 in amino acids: CASSRTPGQPGQETQYF. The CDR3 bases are TGTGCCAGCAGCCGAACTCCGGGACAGCCAGGGCAAGAGACCCAGTACTTC. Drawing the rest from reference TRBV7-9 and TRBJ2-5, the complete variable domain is DTGVSQNPRHKITKRGQNVTFRCDPISEHNRLYWYRQTLGQGPEFLTYFQNEAQLEKSRLLSDRFSAERPKGSFSTLEIQRTEQGDSAMYLCASSRTPGQPGQETQYFGPGTRLLVL.

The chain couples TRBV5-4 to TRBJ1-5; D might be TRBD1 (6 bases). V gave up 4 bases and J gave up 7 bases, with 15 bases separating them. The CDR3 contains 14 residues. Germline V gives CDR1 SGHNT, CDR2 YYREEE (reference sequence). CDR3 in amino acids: CASSPQPGGQPQHF. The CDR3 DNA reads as TGTGCCAGCAGCCCCCAGCCGGGGGGCCAGCCCCAGCATTTT. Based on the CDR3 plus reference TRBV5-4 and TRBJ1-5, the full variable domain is ETGVTQSPTHLIKTRGQQVTLRCSSQSGHNTVSWYQQALGQGPQFIFQYYREEENGRGNFPPRFSGLQFPNYSSELNVNALELDDSALYLCASSPQPGGQPQHFGDGTRLSIL.

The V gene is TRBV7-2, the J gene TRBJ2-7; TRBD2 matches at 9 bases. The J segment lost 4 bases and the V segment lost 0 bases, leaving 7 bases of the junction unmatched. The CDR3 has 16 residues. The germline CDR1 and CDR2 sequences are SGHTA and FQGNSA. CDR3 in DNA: TGTGCCAGCAGCTTAGCGTTTGTGCGGGAGGGTTACGAGCAGTACTTC. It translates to CASSLAFVREGYEQYF.

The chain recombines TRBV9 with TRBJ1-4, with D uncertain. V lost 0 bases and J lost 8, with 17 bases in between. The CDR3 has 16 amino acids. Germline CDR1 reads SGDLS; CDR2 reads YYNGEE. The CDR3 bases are TGTGCCAGCAGCGTAGCTGAGCGAGGGCCTGGGGAAAAACTGTTTTTT. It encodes CASSVAERGPGEKLFF.

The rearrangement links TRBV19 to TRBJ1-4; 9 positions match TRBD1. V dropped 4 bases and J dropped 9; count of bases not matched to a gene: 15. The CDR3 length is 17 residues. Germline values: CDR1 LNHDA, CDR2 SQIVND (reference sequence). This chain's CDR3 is CASSKQGASTPLQKLFF. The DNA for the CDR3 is TGTGCCAGTAGTAAACAGGGGGCGTCCACTCCTCTGCAAAAACTGTTTTTT. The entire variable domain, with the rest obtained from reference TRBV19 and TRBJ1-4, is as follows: DGGITQSPKYLFRKEGQNVTLSCEQNLNHDAMYWYRQDPGQGLRLIYYSQIVNDFQKGDIAEGYSVSREKKESFPLTVTSAQKNPTAFYLCASSKQGASTPLQKLFFGSGTQLSVL.

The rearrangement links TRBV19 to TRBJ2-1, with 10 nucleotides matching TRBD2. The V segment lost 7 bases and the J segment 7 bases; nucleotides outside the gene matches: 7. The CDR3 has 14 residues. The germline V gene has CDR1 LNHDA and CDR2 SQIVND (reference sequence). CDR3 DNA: TGTGCCAGTACCACCCGGACTAGCGGAAATGAGCAGTTCTTC. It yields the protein CASTTRTSGNEQFF.

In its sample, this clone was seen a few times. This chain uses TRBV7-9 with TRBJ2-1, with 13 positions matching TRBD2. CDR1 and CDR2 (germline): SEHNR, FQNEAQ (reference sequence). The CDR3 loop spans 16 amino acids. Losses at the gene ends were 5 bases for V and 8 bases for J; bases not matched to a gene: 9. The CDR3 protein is CASSTRTSGSLYEQFF. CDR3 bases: TGTGCCAGCAGCACACGGACTAGCGGGAGTTTGTATGAGCAGTTCTTC.